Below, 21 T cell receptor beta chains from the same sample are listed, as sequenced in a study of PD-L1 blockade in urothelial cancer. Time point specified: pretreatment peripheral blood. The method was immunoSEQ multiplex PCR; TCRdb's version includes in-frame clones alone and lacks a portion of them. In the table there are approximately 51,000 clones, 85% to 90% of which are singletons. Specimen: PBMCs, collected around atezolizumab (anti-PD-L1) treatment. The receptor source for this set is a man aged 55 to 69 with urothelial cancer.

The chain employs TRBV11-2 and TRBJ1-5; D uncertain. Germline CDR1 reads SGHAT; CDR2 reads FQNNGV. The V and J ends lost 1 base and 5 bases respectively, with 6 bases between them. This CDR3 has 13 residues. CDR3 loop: CASSLGGYQPQHF. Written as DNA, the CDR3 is TGTGCCAGCAGCTTAGGAGGGTATCAGCCCCAGCATTTT.

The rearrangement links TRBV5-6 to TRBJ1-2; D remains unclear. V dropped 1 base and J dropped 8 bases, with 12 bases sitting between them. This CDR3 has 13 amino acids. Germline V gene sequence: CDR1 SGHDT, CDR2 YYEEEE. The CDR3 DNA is TGTGCCAGCAGCTTGCCGAAAGGTAGCGGCTACACCTTC. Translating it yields CASSLPKGSGYTF.

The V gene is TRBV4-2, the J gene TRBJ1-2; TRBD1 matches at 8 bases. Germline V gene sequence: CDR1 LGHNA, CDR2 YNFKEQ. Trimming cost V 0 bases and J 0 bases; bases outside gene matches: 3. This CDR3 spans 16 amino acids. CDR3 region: CASSQEGDRTNYGYTF. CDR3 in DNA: TGTGCCAGCAGCCAAGAAGGGGACAGGACTAACTATGGCTACACCTTC.

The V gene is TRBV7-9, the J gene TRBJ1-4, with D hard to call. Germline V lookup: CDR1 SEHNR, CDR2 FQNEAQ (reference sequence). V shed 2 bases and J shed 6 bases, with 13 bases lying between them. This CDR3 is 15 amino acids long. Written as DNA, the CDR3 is TGTGCCAGCAGCTTAATCAGCGGGGATTATGAAAAACTGTTTTTT. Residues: CASSLISGDYEKLFF.

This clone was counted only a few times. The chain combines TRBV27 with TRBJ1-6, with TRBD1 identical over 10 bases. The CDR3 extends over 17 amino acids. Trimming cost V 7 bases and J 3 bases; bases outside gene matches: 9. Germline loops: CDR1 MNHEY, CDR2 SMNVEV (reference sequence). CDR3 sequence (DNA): TGTGCCAGCATGTCCGGGACAGGGGTTCTCTATAATTCACCCCTCCACTTT. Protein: CASMSGTGVLYNSPLHF.

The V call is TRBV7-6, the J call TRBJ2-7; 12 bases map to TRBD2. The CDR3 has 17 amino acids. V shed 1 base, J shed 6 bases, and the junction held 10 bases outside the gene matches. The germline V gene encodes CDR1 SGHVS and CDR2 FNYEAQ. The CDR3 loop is CASSLVGLAGGPSEQYF. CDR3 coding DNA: TGTGCCAGCAGCTTAGTCGGCCTAGCGGGAGGGCCGAGCGAGCAGTACTTC.

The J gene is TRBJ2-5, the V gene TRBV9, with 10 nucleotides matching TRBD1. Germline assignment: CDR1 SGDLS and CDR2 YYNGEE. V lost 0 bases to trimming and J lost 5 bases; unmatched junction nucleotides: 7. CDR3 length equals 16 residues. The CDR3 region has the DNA TGTGCCAGCAGCGTAGTGGGACAGGGGCTTCGGGAGACCCAGTACTTC. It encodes CASSVVGQGLRETQYF.

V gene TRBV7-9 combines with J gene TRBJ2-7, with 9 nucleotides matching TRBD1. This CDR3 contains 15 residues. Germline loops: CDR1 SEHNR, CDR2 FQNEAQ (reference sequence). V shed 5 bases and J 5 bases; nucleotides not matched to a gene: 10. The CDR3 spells CASSPRDRASDEQYF. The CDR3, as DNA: TGTGCCAGCAGCCCCCGGGACAGGGCGTCTGACGAGCAGTACTTC.

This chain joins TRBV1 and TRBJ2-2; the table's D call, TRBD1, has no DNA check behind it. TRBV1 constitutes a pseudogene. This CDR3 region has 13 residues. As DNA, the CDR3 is TGCACCAGCAGCCCCGACAGGGCCGGGGAGCTGTTTTTT. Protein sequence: CTSSPDRAGELFF.

In nucleotides, the CDR3 is TGTGCCAGCAGTGACCGGGACAGGGGGAATTACGAGCAGTACTTC. Translation gives CASSDRDRGNYEQYF. The rearrangement joins TRBV2 to TRBJ2-7; TRBD1 matches at 11 bases. In germline, CDR1 is SNHLY, CDR2 FYNNEI. Trimming removed 3 bases from V and 4 bases from J; junction bases left unmatched: 5. This CDR3 is 15 amino acids long.

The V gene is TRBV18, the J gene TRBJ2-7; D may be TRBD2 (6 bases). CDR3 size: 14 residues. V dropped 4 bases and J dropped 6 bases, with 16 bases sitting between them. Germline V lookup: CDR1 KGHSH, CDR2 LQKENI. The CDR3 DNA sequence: TGTGCCAGCTCACAGGGCAGGGAGGCGGGCGAGCAGTACTTC. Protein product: CASSQGREAGEQYF.

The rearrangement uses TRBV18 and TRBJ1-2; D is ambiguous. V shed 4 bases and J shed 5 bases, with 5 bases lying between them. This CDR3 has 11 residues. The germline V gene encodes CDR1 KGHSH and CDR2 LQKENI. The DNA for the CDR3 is TGTGCCAGCTCACTATCGTATGGCTACACCTTC. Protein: CASSLSYGYTF. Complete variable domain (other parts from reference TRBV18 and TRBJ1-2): NAGVMQNPRHLVRRRGQEARLRCSPMKGHSHVYWYRQLPEEGLKFMVYLQKENIIDESGMPKERFSAEFPKEGPSILRIQQVVRGDSAAYFCASSLSYGYTFGSGTRLTVV.

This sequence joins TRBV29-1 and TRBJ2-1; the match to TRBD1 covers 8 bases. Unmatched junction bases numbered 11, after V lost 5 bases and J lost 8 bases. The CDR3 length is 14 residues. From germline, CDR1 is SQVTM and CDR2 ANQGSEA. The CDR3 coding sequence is TGCAGCGTTCGTCGTAGGACAGGGAACGATGAGCAGTTCTTC. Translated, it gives CSVRRRTGNDEQFF.

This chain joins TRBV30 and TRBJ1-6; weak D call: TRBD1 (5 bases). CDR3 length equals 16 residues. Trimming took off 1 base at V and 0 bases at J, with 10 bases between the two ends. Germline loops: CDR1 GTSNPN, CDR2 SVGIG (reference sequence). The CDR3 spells CAWSETVSSYNSPLHF. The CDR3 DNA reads TGTGCCTGGAGTGAGACAGTTAGCTCCTATAATTCACCCCTCCACTTT.

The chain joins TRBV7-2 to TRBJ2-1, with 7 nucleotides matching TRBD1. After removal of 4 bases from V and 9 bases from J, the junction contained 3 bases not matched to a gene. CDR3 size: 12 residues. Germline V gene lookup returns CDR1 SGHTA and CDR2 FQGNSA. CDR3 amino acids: CASSYDRAEQFF. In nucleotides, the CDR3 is TGTGCCAGCAGCTACGACAGGGCTGAGCAGTTCTTC.

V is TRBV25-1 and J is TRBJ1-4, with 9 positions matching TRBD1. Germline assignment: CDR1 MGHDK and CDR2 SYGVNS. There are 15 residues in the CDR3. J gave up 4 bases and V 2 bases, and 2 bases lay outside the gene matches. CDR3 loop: CASSEMTGGNEKLFF. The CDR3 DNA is TGTGCCAGCAGTGAAATGACAGGGGGTAATGAAAAACTGTTTTTT.

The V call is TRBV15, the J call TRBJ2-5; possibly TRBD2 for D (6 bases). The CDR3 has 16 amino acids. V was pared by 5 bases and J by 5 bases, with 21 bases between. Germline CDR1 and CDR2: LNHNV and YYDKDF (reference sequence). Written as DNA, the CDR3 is TGTGCCACCAGCGGATCCTTGGGAACGGGAGAGGAGACCCAGTACTTC. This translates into CATSGSLGTGEETQYF.

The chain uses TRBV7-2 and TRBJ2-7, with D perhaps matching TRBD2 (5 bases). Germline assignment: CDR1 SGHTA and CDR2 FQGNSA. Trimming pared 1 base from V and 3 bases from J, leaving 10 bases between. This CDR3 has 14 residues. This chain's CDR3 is CASSLGFSDYEQYF. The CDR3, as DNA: TGTGCCAGCAGCTTAGGTTTTAGCGACTACGAGCAGTACTTC.

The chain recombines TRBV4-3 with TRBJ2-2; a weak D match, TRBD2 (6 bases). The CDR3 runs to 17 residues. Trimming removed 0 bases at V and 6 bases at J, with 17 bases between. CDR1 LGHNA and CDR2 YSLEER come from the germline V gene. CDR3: CASSQDLIGPGAGELFF. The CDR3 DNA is TGCGCCAGCAGCCAAGATTTGATTGGGCCGGGGGCCGGGGAGCTGTTTTTT.

The CDR3 DNA sequence: TGTGCCATCAGTGAGGTGGGGGGTCAGCCCCAGCATTTT. Its translation is CAISEVGGQPQHF. The chain combines TRBV10-3 with TRBJ1-5, with a tentative D call TRBD1 (5 bases). Deletions cut 2 bases from V and 6 bases from J, with 8 bases between. This CDR3 has 13 residues. Germline V lookup: CDR1 ENHRY, CDR2 SYGVKD.

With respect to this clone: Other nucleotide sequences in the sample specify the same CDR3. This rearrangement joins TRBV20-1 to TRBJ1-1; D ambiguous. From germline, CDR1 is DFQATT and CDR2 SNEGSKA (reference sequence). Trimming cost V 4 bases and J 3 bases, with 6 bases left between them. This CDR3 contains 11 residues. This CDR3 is CSATPDTEAFF. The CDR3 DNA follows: TGCAGTGCTACCCCGGACACTGAAGCTTTCTTT.